Listed here are 27 T cell receptor beta chains from one sample, sequenced in a study of blood T cell repertoires in COVID-19. Generated by immunoSEQ multiplex PCR, the TCRdb table keeps only in-frame clones and is missing some. In the table there are under 450,000 clones, about 91% of which are singletons. Input material: peripheral blood. These receptors originate from a woman in her forties with COVID-19, enrolled during active disease.

The chain uses TRBV3-1 (or the pseudogene TRBV3-2) and TRBJ1-1, with D possibly TRBD1 on 5 matching bases. The CDR3 sequence is 17 residues long. The germline V gene encodes CDR1 LGHDT and CDR2 YNNKEL (reference sequence). V was cut by 4 bases and J by 3 bases, with 21 bases left in between. For the CDR3, the DNA is TGTGCCAGCAGCCCTTATATCCGCCTGGGGCGCGACACTGAAGCTTTCTTT. Residues: CASSPYIRLGRDTEAFF.

This chain uses TRBV2 with TRBJ1-1, with D tentatively TRBD1 (5 bases). CDR1 is SNHLY, CDR2 FYNNEI, per germline. The CDR3 contains 14 residues. V dropped 5 bases and J dropped 1 base, with 11 bases sitting between them. The CDR3: CASSYDRRNTEAFF. The CDR3 DNA is TGTGCCAGCAGTTACGACAGAAGGAACACTGAAGCTTTCTTT.

A word on this clone: Other DNA sequences of this sample code for an identical CDR3. The chain carries TRBV24-1 and TRBJ1-3, with TRBD1 identical over 7 bases. Unmatched junction bases numbered 3, after V lost 3 bases and J lost 2 bases. This CDR3 spans 15 amino acids. Per germline, CDR1 KGHDR and CDR2 SFDVKD. In DNA form, the CDR3 reads TGTGCCACCAGTGATCCTGGGACAGCTGGAAACACCATATATTTT. Translated, it gives CATSDPGTAGNTIYF.

The genes are TRBV29-1 and TRBJ1-1; 11 bases agree with TRBD1. The CDR3 spans 15 residues. The J segment lost 4 bases and the V segment lost 5 bases, leaving 9 bases of the junction unmatched. Looked up from germline, CDR1 is SQVTM and CDR2 is ANQGSEA. CDR3 coding DNA: TGCAGCGTTATGTACCCCGGGACAGGGGGCACTGAAGCTTTCTTT. Translation: CSVMYPGTGGTEAFF.

The V call is TRBV6-5, the J call TRBJ1-5; 8 nucleotides line up with TRBD1. The CDR3 loop spans 15 amino acids. Germline trimming cut 6 bases from V and 4 bases from J; bases unmatched to any gene: 8. Per germline, CDR1 MNHEY and CDR2 SVGAGI. CDR3 sequence (DNA): TGTGCCAGCAGACCTACAGGGGGGAGTAATCAGCCCCAGCATTTT. Translation: CASRPTGGSNQPQHF.

The chain uses TRBV30 and TRBJ1-2, with D tentatively TRBD1 (6 bases). The CDR3 is 16 residues long. V lost 4 bases, J lost 0 bases, and 18 bases lay in between. From germline, CDR1 is GTSNPN and CDR2 SVGIG (reference sequence). CDR3 nucleotide sequence: TGTGCCTGGACCACGGGGGGGGCCTTTGCTAACTATGGCTACACCTTC. It encodes CAWTTGGAFANYGYTF.

The rearrangement joins TRBV14 to TRBJ1-2; 7 bases match TRBD1. V lost 6 bases, J lost 7 bases, and 14 bases stayed unmatched. From germline, CDR1 is SGHDN and CDR2 FVKESK. The CDR3 covers 15 residues. The CDR3 here is CASSRTGLDYGGYTF. The DNA for the CDR3 is TGTGCCAGCAGTCGGACAGGTCTCGACTATGGTGGCTACACCTTC.

The chain employs TRBV5-1 and TRBJ1-1, with 7 nucleotides matching TRBD1. With 3 bases clipped from V and 5 bases from J, the junction kept 7 bases outside the gene matches. The CDR3 has 14 residues. Germline loops: CDR1 SGHRS, CDR2 YFSETQ. The CDR3 sequence: CASSSRQGETEAFF. CDR3 nucleotide sequence: TGCGCCAGCAGCTCTCGACAGGGAGAGACTGAAGCTTTCTTT.

This chain joins TRBV6-5 and TRBJ1-6; no reliable D call. Germline CDR1 and CDR2: MNHEY and SVGAGI. The CDR3 is made up of 15 amino acids. V was trimmed by 0 bases and J by 9 bases, leaving 12 bases between them. The CDR3 DNA sequence: TGTGCCAGCAGTTACTCGCCAGGTCTAAGTTCACCCCTCCACTTT. Its protein product is CASSYSPGLSSPLHF.

This clone was detected only a few times. The V call is TRBV18, the J call TRBJ1-3, with 9 nucleotides matching TRBD1. This CDR3 has 16 residues. CDR1 and CDR2 from the germline V gene are KGHSH and LQKENI. The V and J ends lost 2 bases and 0 bases, in that order; junction bases with no gene match: 2. The CDR3: CASSPDRGSSGNTIYF. Written as DNA, the CDR3 is TGTGCCAGCTCACCAGACAGGGGGAGCTCTGGAAACACCATATATTTT. Using reference TRBV18 and TRBJ1-3 for the parts outside the CDR3, the full variable domain is NAGVMQNPRHLVRRRGQEARLRCSPMKGHSHVYWYRQLPEEGLKFMVYLQKENIIDESGMPKERFSAEFPKEGPSILRIQQVVRGDSAAYFCASSPDRGSSGNTIYFGEGSWLTVV.

CDR3 residues: CASTSDRVPYGYTF. The CDR3 DNA reads as TGTGCCAGTACCTCGGACAGGGTCCCCTATGGCTACACCTTC. V usage is TRBV19 and J usage is TRBJ1-2; 8 bases fit TRBD1. CDR1 LNHDA and CDR2 SQIVND come from the germline V gene (reference sequence). The CDR3 consists of 14 residues. J lost 4 bases, V lost 7 bases, and 8 bases had no gene match.

The chain recombines TRBV2 with TRBJ1-1; weak D call: TRBD1 (6 bases). This CDR3 has 11 amino acids. The V end was cut by 6 bases, the J end by 10 bases, with 12 bases between. Germline values: CDR1 SNHLY, CDR2 FYNNEI. CDR3 nucleotide sequence: TGTGCCAGCAGCCCACAAGGGGGAGCTTTCTTT. Its protein is CASSPQGGAFF.

The chain employs TRBV5-6 and TRBJ1-3, with D possibly being TRBD1 (5 bases). Germline lookup yields CDR1 SGHDT and CDR2 YYEEEE. The CDR3 is 16 amino acids. Deletions cut 3 bases from V and 1 base from J, with 14 bases between. CDR3 protein: CASSSPGFVSGNTIYF. The DNA for the CDR3 is TGTGCCAGCAGCTCGCCAGGGTTTGTGTCTGGAAACACCATATATTTT.

In DNA, the CDR3 is TGTGCCAGCAGCCGAGGAGGGACAGGGCCTTTGAACACTGAAGCTTTCTTT. Translating it yields CASSRGGTGPLNTEAFF. The chain uses TRBV5-5 and TRBJ1-1; TRBD1 matches 9 bases. From germline, CDR1 is SGHKS and CDR2 YYEKEE (reference sequence). V was clipped by 4 bases and J by 0 bases; unmatched bases: 10. The CDR3 runs to 17 residues.

This clone has a single count. The gene calls are TRBV7-2 and TRBJ1-2; no reliable D call. Per the germline V gene, CDR1 is SGHTA and CDR2 is FQGNSA. Trimming cost V 5 bases and J 4 bases, with 11 bases left between them. This CDR3 is 13 amino acids long. CDR3 amino acids: CASSPTTVYGYTF. In nucleotides, the CDR3 is TGTGCCAGCAGCCCTACTACGGTCTATGGCTACACCTTC. The variable domain in full, completed from reference TRBV7-2 and TRBJ1-2, reads GAGVSQSPSNKVTEKGKDVELRCDPISGHTALYWYRQSLGQGLEFLIYFQGNSAPDKSGLPSDRFSAERTGGSVSTLTIQRTQQEDSAVYLCASSPTTVYGYTFGSGTRLTVV.

The V and J genes are TRBV4-1 and TRBJ1-1, with 9 bases that match TRBD1. Per germline, CDR1 MGHRA and CDR2 YSYEKL. Trimming took 4 bases from V and 1 from J; bases not matched to a gene: 13. The CDR3 is 18 residues long. The DNA of the CDR3 is TGCGCCAGCAGCCTTAGTCCCGGGACAGGGAGCAGGAACACTGAAGCTTTCTTT. Amino acids: CASSLSPGTGSRNTEAFF.

The chain couples TRBV2 to TRBJ2-3; TRBD2 aligns across 7 bases. With 7 bases clipped from V and 1 base from J, the junction kept 8 bases outside the gene matches. Germline loops: CDR1 SNHLY, CDR2 FYNNEI. This CDR3 contains 15 residues. This chain's CDR3 is CASTRPSGGTDTQYF. The DNA of the CDR3 is TGTGCCAGCACGCGCCCGAGCGGGGGCACAGATACGCAGTATTTT.

The chain couples TRBV18 to TRBJ1-4; the match to TRBD1 covers 7 bases. V shed 4 bases and J 4 bases; nucleotides not matched to a gene: 9. The CDR3 length is 16 residues. The V gene's germline CDR1 is KGHSH and CDR2 LQKENI. The DNA of the CDR3 is TGTGCCAGCTCACGAGTGACAGGGTCAAATAATGAAAAACTGTTTTTT. It yields the protein CASSRVTGSNNEKLFF.

This clone has a single count. The chain carries TRBV27 and TRBJ1-3, with D possibly being TRBD1 (6 bases). In germline, CDR1 is MNHEY, CDR2 SMNVEV (reference sequence). V lost 4 bases, J lost 4 bases, and 11 bases lay in between. This CDR3 comprises 14 residues. Here the CDR3 DNA reads TGTGCCAGCAGTTGGACAGCGAGGGGAAACACCATATATTTT. This gives the protein CASSWTARGNTIYF.

The J gene is TRBJ2-7, the V gene TRBV12-3 or TRBV12-4; TRBD1 aligns across 7 bases. This CDR3 is 13 amino acids long. Losses at the gene ends were 6 bases for V and 0 bases for J; bases not matched to a gene: 2. CDR3 loop: CASRRQGSYEQYF. DNA of the CDR3: TGTGCCAGCAGGCGACAGGGCTCCTACGAGCAGTACTTC.

The rearrangement joins TRBV27 to TRBJ2-2; maybe TRBD1 (6 bases). The germline V and J ends were trimmed by 1 base and 4 bases, with 7 bases remaining between them. CDR3 length equals 14 residues. Germline CDR1 MNHEY, CDR2 SMNVEV (reference sequence). The CDR3 loop is CASSLWGRTGELFF. The CDR3, as DNA: TGTGCCAGCAGTTTATGGGGGCGCACCGGGGAGCTGTTTTTT.

A remark on this clone: Other DNA sequences of this sample code for an identical CDR3. This CDR3 reads CASSQGANTEAFF. The CDR3, as DNA: TGTGCCAGCTCACAGGGGGCTAACACTGAAGCTTTCTTT. The genes are TRBV18 and TRBJ1-1; 7 bases map to TRBD1. There are 13 residues in the CDR3. The germline V gene has CDR1 KGHSH and CDR2 LQKENI. V gave up 4 bases and J gave up 2 bases; unmatched junction bases: 1.

The chain couples TRBV5-1 to TRBJ2-6; D not certain. V was shortened by 4 bases and J by 1 base, with 18 bases between the two germline ends. The CDR3 extends over 18 amino acids. Germline V gives CDR1 SGHRS, CDR2 YFSETQ. The CDR3 coding sequence is TGCGCCAGCAGCACTAACTCTGGCTTTGGTTCTGGGGCCAACGTCCTGACTTTC. Protein sequence: CASSTNSGFGSGANVLTF.

This chain uses TRBV5-3 with TRBJ1-1; D unclear. TRBV5-3 is placed among ORFs of uncertain function. V gave up 0 bases and J gave up 2 bases, with 20 bases separating them. This CDR3 spans 18 amino acids. The CDR3 bases are TGTGCCAGAAGCTTGGCCCCACTGACCCAATCGGGAAACACTGAAGCTTTCTTT. Residues: CARSLAPLTQSGNTEAFF.

The count of this clone is one. V gene TRBV27 combines with J gene TRBJ2-2; D uncertain. The germline V and J ends were trimmed by 6 bases and 4 bases, with 12 bases remaining between them. This CDR3 spans 14 amino acids. The germline CDR1 and CDR2 sequences are MNHEY and SMNVEV (reference sequence). The DNA of the CDR3 is TGTGCCAGCAGCTATGGAAGCGTCACCGGGGAGCTGTTTTTT. It yields the protein CASSYGSVTGELFF.

The rearrangement links TRBV15 to TRBJ1-5; D call uncertain. CDR1 LNHNV and CDR2 YYDKDF come from the germline V gene (reference sequence). The CDR3 is 16 amino acids. V was trimmed by 6 bases and J by 0 bases, leaving 15 bases between them. Here the CDR3 reads CATSPNLWSSNQPQHF. In nucleotides, the CDR3 is TGTGCCACCAGTCCCAATTTATGGAGTAGCAATCAGCCCCAGCATTTT.

The CDR3 loop is CASSPQGGGTGANVLTF. CDR3 nucleotides: TGTGCCAGCTCACCACAGGGAGGGGGGACTGGGGCCAACGTCCTGACTTTC. V usage is TRBV18 and J usage is TRBJ2-6; possibly TRBD2 for D (7 bases). This CDR3 spans 17 amino acids. The V end lost 1 base, the J end lost 2 bases, and 12 bases lay between the germline ends. Germline V gene lookup returns CDR1 KGHSH and CDR2 LQKENI.